This T cell receptor beta chain was profiled in a study of T cells in Graves' hyperthyroidism and ophthalmopathy. Trimming shortened V by 5 bases and J by 3 bases, and 12 bases separated the two germline ends. The CDR3 has 14 residues. Looked up from germline, CDR1 is SGHRS and CDR2 is YFSETQ. Notes on the study in general: Model-based prediction identified ophthalmopathy a median 6.5 months prior to its onset. Blood also carried most thyroid clonotypes expanded above 0.001.

Amplified TCR beta CDR3 regions derived from RNA transcripts. During a first-round RT-PCR of the TCR CDR3, the HTBI primer set was used. TCRdb independently ran MiXCR on the multiplex PCR reads; one entry per CDR3 protein. Of around 350,000 distinct CDR3 sequences detected, approximately 14% appear once; the ten largest clones hold roughly 19%. About this clonotype: As yet, its antigen is unknown.

V and J are TRBV5-1 and TRBJ2-1; a weak D match, TRBD1 (6 bases). This TCR was sampled from a woman aged 55-75 years with Graves' ophthalmopathy. Specimen: blood. The CDR3 coding sequence is TGCGCCAGCAGTTCAGGGGTTGACTACAATGAGCAGTTCTTC. It encodes CASSSGVDYNEQFF.